This T cell receptor beta chain was recorded in a study of T cells in Graves' hyperthyroidism and ophthalmopathy. Study-wide context: Any treatment followed the collection of peripheral blood at initial diagnosis. Study-wide results and caveats: Most clonotypes that expanded in the thyroid above 0.001 also showed up in blood.

Aged 18 to 65, the patients had hyperthyroidism that was newly diagnosed and had lasted under 2 months. In its sample, this clonotype was seen many times. The antigen remains unidentified. After removal of 4 bases from V and 4 bases from J, the junction contained 7 bases not matched to a gene. Germline CDR1 SNHLY, CDR2 FYNNEI. The CDR3 totals 16 residues. TCR beta CDR3 sequences were amplified from RNA transcripts. HTBI primers were employed in a first-round RT-PCR of the TCR CDR3. Each CDR3 protein gets one entry after TCRdb re-called the multiplex PCR reads with MiXCR. The repertoire has approximately 400,000 distinct CDR3 sequences, about a sixth of them found once; the top ten carry roughly 7.4%.

V is TRBV2 and J is TRBJ2-3; TRBD2 aligns across 11 bases. The sequence came from a woman aged 18-29 years with Graves' hyperthyroidism. Sequencing was done on a sample of blood. DNA of the CDR3: TGTGCCAGCAGTGTGAATAGCGGGAGGGCGGCAGATACGCAGTATTTT. Encoded protein: CASSVNSGRAADTQYF.